Below, 8 T cell receptor beta chains from the same sample are listed, as sequenced in a study of blood T cell repertoires in COVID-19 (TCRdb year 2020). Preparation of the library involved the immunoSEQ multiplex PCR assay. Drawn from immuneACCESS, this table holds only the in-frame rearrangements with V and J called that TCRdb kept. Clones are partly lost; checked studies trace under half to an unresolved V gene and leave the rest unexplained. The sample records about 120,000 clones, 70% to 85% of which are singletons. Of the sample, about 4.2% falls within the top ten clones. Sequenced: peripheral blood. These TCRs come from a woman in her seventies with acute or convalescent COVID-19.

V is TRBV12-3 or TRBV12-4 and J is TRBJ2-3; D not resolved. This CDR3 spans 11 amino acids. The V gene lost 7 bases and the J gene lost 2 bases, with 4 bases spanning the gap. The CDR3 region has the DNA TGTGCCAGCACCCACACAGATACGCAGTATTTT. Encoded protein: CASTHTDTQYF.

The chain carries TRBV24-1 and TRBJ2-3, with 8 nucleotides matching TRBD1. The CDR3 runs to 14 residues. The germline CDR1 and CDR2 sequences are KGHDR and SFDVKD. V lost 6 bases and J lost 1; bases outside the gene matches: 2. The CDR3 sequence: CATSRTGRTDTQYF. The CDR3 nucleotides are TGTGCCACCAGTAGGACAGGGCGCACAGATACGCAGTATTTT.

The chain recombines TRBV11-3 with TRBJ2-3; TRBD1 might be the D (5 bases). Trimming cost V 2 bases and J 0 bases, with 9 bases left between them. Germline V gene data show CDR1 as SGHNT and CDR2 as YENEEA. This CDR3 has 15 residues. The CDR3 spells CASSLSGPSTDTQYF. The CDR3 DNA sequence: TGTGCCAGCAGCTTATCAGGGCCGAGCACAGATACGCAGTATTTT.

The chain joins TRBV4-1 to TRBJ1-2, with TRBD1 matching over 9 bases. Germline V gives CDR1 MGHRA, CDR2 YSYEKL. The CDR3 runs 17 residues. The junction had 12 bases not matched to a gene; V was cut back by 0 bases and J by 7 bases. This chain's CDR3 is CASSQEAWDRVGGGYTF. In DNA form, the CDR3 reads TGCGCCAGCAGCCAAGAGGCCTGGGACAGGGTCGGTGGTGGCTACACCTTC.

V gene TRBV6-5 combines with J gene TRBJ1-6; a weak D match, TRBD1 (6 bases). Between the trimmed V and J ends, which lost 6 bases and 13 bases, there was a span of 16 bases. This CDR3 has 13 residues. Per the germline V gene, CDR1 is MNHEY and CDR2 is SVGAGI. Here the CDR3 reads CASSKGQSGPLHF. CDR3 DNA sequence: TGTGCCAGCAGCAAAGGACAGTCGGGGCCCCTCCACTTT.

The chain couples TRBV24-1 to TRBJ1-2; TRBD1 is a possible D gene (6 bases). CDR1 is KGHDR and CDR2 is SFDVKD in the germline V gene. Trimming shortened V by 4 bases and J by 4 bases, and 12 bases separated the two germline ends. This CDR3 is built from 14 residues. CDR3 amino acids: CATSERGATYGYTF. Written as DNA, the CDR3 is TGTGCCACCAGTGAGCGGGGGGCCACCTATGGCTACACCTTC.

V is TRBV6-5 and J is TRBJ1-3, with unresolved D. CDR1 is MNHEY and CDR2 is SVGAGI in the germline V gene. CDR3 length: 16 amino acids. The ends were cut back, 0 bases at V and 0 bases at J, with 9 bases in the middle. CDR3 in amino acids: CASSYSITVSGNTIYF. CDR3 nucleotides: TGTGCCAGCAGTTACTCGATCACAGTCTCTGGAAACACCATATATTTT.

The chain employs TRBV6-5 and TRBJ1-2, with TRBD1 as a possible D gene (6 bases). The CDR3 extends over 14 amino acids. V was shortened by 7 bases and J by 3 bases, with 15 bases between the two germline ends. CDR1 and CDR2 from the germline V gene are MNHEY and SVGAGI. CDR3 DNA: TGTGCCAGCACCACAAGGGGGGGAGACTATGGCTACACCTTC. It codes for CASTTRGGDYGYTF.